These T cell receptor beta chains were read from a single sample in a study of OX40 agonist ivuxolimab in advanced cancers. Sequenced by immunoSEQ multiplex PCR; TCRdb stores in-frame clones only, minus some. This sample has about 97,000 clones; about 90% occur once, and the top ten carry approximately 5.7%. This material consisted of CD4+ or CD8+ T cells sorted from blood, taken in a trial of the OX40 agonist ivuxolimab. These receptors were obtained from an adult with an advanced solid tumor such as melanoma, head and neck, liver or kidney cancer. CDR3s include the opening cysteine and the closing phenylalanine or tryptophan. The D gene is left open where the match is weak. Clone size is not always given. Where it is, it says once, few, many or a class for expanded clones.

j_gene: TRBJ2-7
d_gene: .
abundance: .
v_gene: TRBV18
CDR3nt: TGTGCCAGCTCACCACCTGGTTTAAACTCCTACGAGCAGTACTTC
CDR3aa: CASSPPGLNSYEQYF

j_gene: TRBJ1-5
d_gene: TRBD1
abundance: .
v_gene: TRBV30
CDR3nt: TGTGCCTGGAGTGCAGGGGGGAATCAGCCCCAGCATTTT
CDR3aa: CAWSAGGNQPQHF

j_gene: TRBJ2-3
d_gene: .
abundance: .
v_gene: TRBV28
CDR3nt: TGTGCCAGCAGCTGGACAGATACGCAGTATTTT
CDR3aa: CASSWTDTQYF

j_gene: TRBJ1-4
d_gene: .
abundance: .
v_gene: TRBV30
CDR3nt: TGTGCCTGGAGCGTAAAAGGAGGGAATAATGAAAAACTGTTTTTT
CDR3aa: CAWSVKGGNNEKLFF

j_gene: TRBJ2-1
d_gene: TRBD1
abundance: .
v_gene: TRBV25-1
CDR3nt: TGTGCCAGCAGCGGATGGGGACAGGGGGGAAACAATGAGCAGTTCTTC
CDR3aa: CASSGWGQGGNNEQFF

j_gene: TRBJ1-1
d_gene: .
abundance: .
v_gene: TRBV6-1
CDR3nt: TGTGCCAGCACCCAAGGGGCAGAAAACAGGGCTTTCTTT
CDR3aa: CASTQGAENRAFF

j_gene: TRBJ1-2
d_gene: .
abundance: .
v_gene: TRBV5-4
CDR3nt: TGTGCCAGCACTCATGATCTGGAGGTGGGCTATGGCTACACCTTC
CDR3aa: CASTHDLEVGYGYTF

j_gene: TRBJ1-1
d_gene: .
abundance: .
v_gene: TRBV10-3
CDR3nt: TGTGCCATCAGTGAGGCCAGGGACACTGAAGCTTTCTTT
CDR3aa: CAISEARDTEAFF

j_gene: TRBJ1-2
d_gene: .
abundance: .
v_gene: TRBV19
CDR3nt: TGTGCCAGTAGTACCCCCCGGACAGCGCATGGCTACACCTTC
CDR3aa: CASSTPRTAHGYTF

j_gene: TRBJ1-1
d_gene: .
abundance: .
v_gene: TRBV5-1
CDR3nt: TGCGCCAGCAGCTTCGGGAACGCTTTGAACACTGAAGCTTTCTTT
CDR3aa: CASSFGNALNTEAFF

j_gene: TRBJ2-2
d_gene: TRBD2
abundance: .
v_gene: TRBV2
CDR3nt: TGTGCCACCTCGGGGTGGACTAGCGGGGGGTGGAACACCGGGGAGCTGTTTTTT
CDR3aa: CATSGWTSGGWNTGELFF

j_gene: TRBJ1-1
d_gene: .
abundance: .
v_gene: TRBV18
CDR3nt: TGTGCCAGCTCACCACCGTCCTATGCCCTTGGCACTGAAGCTTTCTTT
CDR3aa: CASSPPSYALGTEAFF

j_gene: TRBJ2-6
d_gene: TRBD1
abundance: .
v_gene: TRBV30
CDR3nt: TGTGCCTGGAGTGTGACAGGGTCTTACTCTGGGGCCAACGTCCTGACTTTC
CDR3aa: CAWSVTGSYSGANVLTF

j_gene: TRBJ1-5
d_gene: .
abundance: .
v_gene: TRBV25-1
CDR3nt: TGTGCCAGCAGTGAATTAAAGGGGGACAATCAGCCCCAGCATTTT
CDR3aa: CASSELKGDNQPQHF

j_gene: TRBJ2-3
d_gene: .
abundance: .
v_gene: TRBV6-1
CDR3nt: TGTGCCAGCAGTGAGATGTGGTCGAGCACAGATACGCAGTATTTT
CDR3aa: CASSEMWSSTDTQYF

j_gene: TRBJ2-1
d_gene: TRBD1
abundance: .
v_gene: TRBV5-8
CDR3nt: TGTGCCAGCAGCTGGGGACAGGGACGCAATGAGCAGTTCTTC
CDR3aa: CASSWGQGRNEQFF

j_gene: TRBJ2-3
d_gene: .
abundance: .
v_gene: TRBV5-4
CDR3nt: TGTGCCAGCAGCGATCGGACGAAAACGGCAGATACGCAGTATTTT
CDR3aa: CASSDRTKTADTQYF

j_gene: TRBJ2-3
d_gene: .
abundance: once
v_gene: TRBV18
CDR3nt: TGTGCCAGCTCATCAGATGTTGCAGATACGCAGTATTTT
CDR3aa: CASSSDVADTQYF

j_gene: TRBJ2-2
d_gene: .
abundance: .
v_gene: TRBV6-1
CDR3nt: TGTGCCAGCAGTGAAGAGGTGGGGGCGAACAGCGGGGAGCTGTTTTTT
CDR3aa: CASSEEVGANSGELFF

j_gene: TRBJ1-6
d_gene: .
abundance: .
v_gene: TRBV19
CDR3nt: TGTGCCAGTACGTTCAGCGGGAATAATTCACCCCTCCACTTT
CDR3aa: CASTFSGNNSPLHF

j_gene: TRBJ2-7
d_gene: .
abundance: .
v_gene: TRBV29-1
CDR3nt: TGCAGCGTTACCCGGCTTTCCTCCTACGAGCAGTACTTC
CDR3aa: CSVTRLSSYEQYF

j_gene: TRBJ1-2
d_gene: TRBD1
abundance: once
v_gene: TRBV10-3
CDR3nt: TGTGCCATCAGTGAAAGAGAAAAGGGGGCCTATGGCTACACCTTC
CDR3aa: CAISEREKGAYGYTF

j_gene: TRBJ1-2
d_gene: .
abundance: .
v_gene: TRBV6-6
CDR3nt: TGTGCCAGCAGTTACAAGGGGGGCTATGGCTACACCTTC
CDR3aa: CASSYKGGYGYTF

j_gene: TRBJ2-7
d_gene: TRBD2
abundance: .
v_gene: TRBV5-1
CDR3nt: TGCGCCAGCAGCGAGGGGACTAGTGCCTACGAGCAGTACTTC
CDR3aa: CASSEGTSAYEQYF

j_gene: TRBJ1-1
d_gene: .
abundance: .
v_gene: TRBV27
CDR3nt: TGTGCCAGCAGTTCCTCCCCCTTGTTGAACACTGAAGCTTTCTTT
CDR3aa: CASSSSPLLNTEAFF

j_gene: TRBJ2-7
d_gene: TRBD1
abundance: .
v_gene: TRBV6-5
CDR3nt: TGTGCCAGCAAATTAAGGGGACAGGGGTTCTACGAGCAGTACTTC
CDR3aa: CASKLRGQGFYEQYF

j_gene: TRBJ2-1
d_gene: TRBD1
abundance: .
v_gene: TRBV9
CDR3nt: TGTGCCAGCAGCGTAACGACCGGGGACAGCTCCTACAATGAGCAGTTCTTC
CDR3aa: CASSVTTGDSSYNEQFF

j_gene: TRBJ2-3
d_gene: .
abundance: once
v_gene: TRBV7-9
CDR3nt: TGTGCCAGCAGCTCCCCGCCGTTCCTAGGGGGTGCGACAGATACGCAGTATTTT
CDR3aa: CASSSPPFLGGATDTQYF

j_gene: TRBJ1-2
d_gene: .
abundance: .
v_gene: TRBV6-1
CDR3nt: TGTGCCAGCAAGGACACTTTTGGGGGCTATGGCTACACCTTC
CDR3aa: CASKDTFGGYGYTF

j_gene: TRBJ1-2
d_gene: .
abundance: .
v_gene: TRBV6-1
CDR3nt: TGTGCCAGCAGTGAAGCAGGAGGGGCGTATGGCTACACCTTC
CDR3aa: CASSEAGGAYGYTF

j_gene: TRBJ2-1
d_gene: TRBD2
abundance: .
v_gene: TRBV18
CDR3nt: TGTGCCAGCTCACTCTCGACTAGCGGGGGGGTTCACGAGCAGTTCTTC
CDR3aa: CASSLSTSGGVHEQFF

j_gene: TRBJ2-7
d_gene: .
abundance: once
v_gene: TRBV7-2
CDR3nt: TGTGCCAGCAGCTTAGACGGGTTTGGAACCTACGAGCAGTACTTC
CDR3aa: CASSLDGFGTYEQYF

j_gene: TRBJ2-7
d_gene: .
abundance: .
v_gene: TRBV18
CDR3nt: TGTGCCAGCTCCCGTTCGCGGACGGAGACCTACGAGCAGTACTTC
CDR3aa: CASSRSRTETYEQYF

j_gene: TRBJ1-2
d_gene: .
abundance: few
v_gene: TRBV27
CDR3nt: TGTGCCAGCAGTTTATCGGGCTTAACAGGGAACTATGGCTACACCTTC
CDR3aa: CASSLSGLTGNYGYTF

j_gene: TRBJ1-2
d_gene: TRBD1
abundance: .
v_gene: TRBV29-1
CDR3nt: TGCAGCGTGGACAGGGGCTACTTAATAGGCTACACCTTC
CDR3aa: CSVDRGYLIGYTF

j_gene: TRBJ2-3
d_gene: .
abundance: .
v_gene: TRBV9
CDR3nt: TGTGCCAGCAGCTTGGGAGAGGGGGTCTTGGGAGATACGCAGTATTTT
CDR3aa: CASSLGEGVLGDTQYF

j_gene: TRBJ1-5
d_gene: TRBD1
abundance: few
v_gene: TRBV5-1
CDR3nt: TGCGCCAGCAGCTTGGACGGACAGGCCAATCAGCCCCAGCATTTT
CDR3aa: CASSLDGQANQPQHF

j_gene: TRBJ1-4
d_gene: .
abundance: .
v_gene: TRBV30
CDR3nt: TGTGCCTGGAAAGGGAGGGCTAGTGAAAAACTGTTTTTT
CDR3aa: CAWKGRASEKLFF

j_gene: TRBJ1-4
d_gene: .
abundance: once
v_gene: TRBV19
CDR3nt: TGTGCCAGTGGGGCAGGGCTACCTAATGAAAAACTGTTTTTT
CDR3aa: CASGAGLPNEKLFF

j_gene: TRBJ1-1
d_gene: .
abundance: .
v_gene: TRBV6-5
CDR3nt: TGTGCCAGCAAATTGGCGGGGAGTGAAGCTTTCTTT
CDR3aa: CASKLAGSEAFF

j_gene: TRBJ1-2
d_gene: TRBD1
abundance: .
v_gene: TRBV2
CDR3nt: TGTGCCAGCAGTCGGACAGGGAACTATGGCTACACCTTC
CDR3aa: CASSRTGNYGYTF

j_gene: TRBJ1-2
d_gene: TRBD1
abundance: .
v_gene: TRBV2
CDR3nt: TGTGCCAGCAGTGAACGGACAGGGAGCGTTTACTATGGCTACACCTTC
CDR3aa: CASSERTGSVYYGYTF

j_gene: TRBJ1-1
d_gene: TRBD1
abundance: few
v_gene: TRBV12-5
CDR3nt: TGTGCTAGTGGCCGGGACAGGGAGACTGAAGCTTTCTTT
CDR3aa: CASGRDRETEAFF

j_gene: TRBJ1-2
d_gene: .
abundance: .
v_gene: TRBV4-3
CDR3nt: TGCGCCAGCAGCCAAGCCAGGGCGAGTAACTATGGCTACACCTTC
CDR3aa: CASSQARASNYGYTF

j_gene: TRBJ1-4
d_gene: TRBD1
abundance: .
v_gene: TRBV5-1
CDR3nt: TGCGCCAGCAGCTTGGGGGACAGGGGTGGTGAAAAACTGTTTTTT
CDR3aa: CASSLGDRGGEKLFF

j_gene: TRBJ2-1
d_gene: .
abundance: .
v_gene: TRBV2
CDR3nt: TGTGCCAGCAGGAGAGGGGGTGCATGGAGTGAGCAGTTCTTC
CDR3aa: CASRRGGAWSEQFF

j_gene: TRBJ1-1
d_gene: TRBD1
abundance: once
v_gene: TRBV5-1
CDR3nt: TGCGCCAGCAGAATACAGGGGGATACTGAAGCTTTCTTT
CDR3aa: CASRIQGDTEAFF

j_gene: TRBJ2-5
d_gene: TRBD2
abundance: .
v_gene: TRBV11-2
CDR3nt: TGTGCCAGCAGCTTGCCGGCTAGCGGGAGAGGTGGAGAGACCCAGTACTTC
CDR3aa: CASSLPASGRGGETQYF

j_gene: TRBJ2-1
d_gene: .
abundance: .
v_gene: TRBV5-1
CDR3nt: TGCGCCAGCAGCTTACTAGGGAATGTTGACAATGAGCAGTTCTTC
CDR3aa: CASSLLGNVDNEQFF

j_gene: TRBJ2-1
d_gene: .
abundance: .
v_gene: TRBV7-6
CDR3nt: TGTGCCAGCAGCTTCCCAGAGGGGGAGTCGTTCTTC
CDR3aa: CASSFPEGESFF

j_gene: TRBJ2-1
d_gene: .
abundance: .
v_gene: TRBV18
CDR3nt: TGTGCCAGCTCACCACAAGGACTAAACAATGAGCAGTTCTTC
CDR3aa: CASSPQGLNNEQFF

j_gene: TRBJ1-5
d_gene: .
abundance: .
v_gene: TRBV7-9
CDR3nt: TGTGCCAGCAGCTTAGTTGGCGGTAGCAATCAGCCCCAGCATTTT
CDR3aa: CASSLVGGSNQPQHF

j_gene: TRBJ2-5
d_gene: .
abundance: .
v_gene: TRBV7-2
CDR3nt: TGTGCCAGCAGCTCAAAAGAGACCCAGTACTTC
CDR3aa: CASSSKETQYF

j_gene: TRBJ2-7
d_gene: TRBD2
abundance: once
v_gene: TRBV28
CDR3nt: TGTGCCAGCCATCCTCCGGGACTAGCGGGTATCTACGAGCAGTACTTC
CDR3aa: CASHPPGLAGIYEQYF

j_gene: TRBJ2-2
d_gene: .
abundance: .
v_gene: TRBV19
CDR3nt: TGTGCCAGTAGTAATCGACAGATCACCGGGGAGCTGTTTTTT
CDR3aa: CASSNRQITGELFF

j_gene: TRBJ2-1
d_gene: .
abundance: .
v_gene: TRBV19
CDR3nt: TGTGCCAGTCAACCCCCCCAGGGGAGTGAGCAGTTCTTC
CDR3aa: CASQPPQGSEQFF

j_gene: TRBJ2-2
d_gene: .
abundance: .
v_gene: TRBV7-2
CDR3nt: TGTGCCAGCAGTCATGACAGGGAGGGCACCGGGGAGCTGTTTTTT
CDR3aa: CASSHDREGTGELFF

j_gene: TRBJ2-3
d_gene: .
abundance: .
v_gene: TRBV2
CDR3nt: TGTGCCAGTCTACAGGGAGATGGAGTGAAGGATACGCAGTATTTT
CDR3aa: CASLQGDGVKDTQYF

j_gene: TRBJ2-4
d_gene: TRBD1
abundance: .
v_gene: TRBV5-1
CDR3nt: TGCGCCAGCAGCTTGGAACAGGGGGTCAACATTCAGTACTTC
CDR3aa: CASSLEQGVNIQYF